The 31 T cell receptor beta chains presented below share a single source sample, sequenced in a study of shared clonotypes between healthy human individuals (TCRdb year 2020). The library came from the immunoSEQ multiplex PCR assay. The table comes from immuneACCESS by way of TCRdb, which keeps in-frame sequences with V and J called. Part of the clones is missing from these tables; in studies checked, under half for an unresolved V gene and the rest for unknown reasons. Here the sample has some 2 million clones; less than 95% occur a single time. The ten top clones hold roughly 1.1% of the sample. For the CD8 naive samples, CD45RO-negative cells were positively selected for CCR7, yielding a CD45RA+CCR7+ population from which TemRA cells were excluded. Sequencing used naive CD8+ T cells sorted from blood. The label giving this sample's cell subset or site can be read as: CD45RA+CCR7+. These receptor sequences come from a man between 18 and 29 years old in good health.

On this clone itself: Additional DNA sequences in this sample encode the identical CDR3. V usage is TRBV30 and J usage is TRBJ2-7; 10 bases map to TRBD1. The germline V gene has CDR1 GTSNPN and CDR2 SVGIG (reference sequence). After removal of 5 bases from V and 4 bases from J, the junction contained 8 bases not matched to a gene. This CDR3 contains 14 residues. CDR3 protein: CAWGTGTGVYEQYF. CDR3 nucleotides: TGTGCCTGGGGGACCGGGACAGGGGTTTACGAGCAGTACTTC.

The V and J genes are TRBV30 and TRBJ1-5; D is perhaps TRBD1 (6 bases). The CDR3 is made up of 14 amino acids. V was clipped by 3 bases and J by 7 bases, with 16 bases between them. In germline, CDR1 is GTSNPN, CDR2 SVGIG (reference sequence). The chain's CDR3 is CAWRAGGAGQPQHF. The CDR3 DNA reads TGTGCCTGGAGGGCGGGGGGCGCTGGCCAGCCCCAGCATTTT. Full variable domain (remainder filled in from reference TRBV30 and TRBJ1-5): SQTIHQWPATLVQPVGSPLSLECTVEGTSNPNLYWYRQAAGRGLQLLFYSVGIGQISSEVPQNLSASRPQDRQFILSSKKLLLSDSGFYLCAWRAGGAGQPQHFGDGTRLSIL.

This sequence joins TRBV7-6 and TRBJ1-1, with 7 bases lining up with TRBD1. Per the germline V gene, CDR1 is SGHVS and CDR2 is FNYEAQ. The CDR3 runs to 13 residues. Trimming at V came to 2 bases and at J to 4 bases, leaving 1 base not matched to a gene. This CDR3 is CASSLHRGTEAFF. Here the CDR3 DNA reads TGTGCCAGCAGCTTACACAGGGGCACTGAAGCTTTCTTT.

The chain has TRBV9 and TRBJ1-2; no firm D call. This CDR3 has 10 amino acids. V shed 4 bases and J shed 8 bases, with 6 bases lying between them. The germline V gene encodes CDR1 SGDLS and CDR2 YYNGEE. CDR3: CASSSDGYTF. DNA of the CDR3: TGTGCCAGCAGCTCTGACGGCTACACCTTC.

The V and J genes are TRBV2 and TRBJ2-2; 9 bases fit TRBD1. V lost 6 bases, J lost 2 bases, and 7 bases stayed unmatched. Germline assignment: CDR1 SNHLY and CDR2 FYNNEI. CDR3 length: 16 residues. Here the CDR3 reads CASRDPGQGNTGELFF. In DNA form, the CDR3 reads TGTGCCAGCAGAGATCCGGGACAGGGTAACACCGGGGAGCTGTTTTTT.

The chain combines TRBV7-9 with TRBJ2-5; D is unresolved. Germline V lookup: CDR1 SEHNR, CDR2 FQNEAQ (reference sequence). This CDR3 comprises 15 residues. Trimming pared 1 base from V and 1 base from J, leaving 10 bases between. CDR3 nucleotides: TGTGCCAGCAGCTTAGTCGGTCCCGGCCAAGAGACCCAGTACTTC. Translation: CASSLVGPGQETQYF.

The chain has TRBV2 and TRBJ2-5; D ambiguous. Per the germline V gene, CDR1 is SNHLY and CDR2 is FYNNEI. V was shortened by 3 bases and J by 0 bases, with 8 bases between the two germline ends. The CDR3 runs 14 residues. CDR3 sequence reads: CASSDGVYQETQYF. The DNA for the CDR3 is TGTGCCAGCAGTGACGGTGTTTACCAAGAGACCCAGTACTTC.

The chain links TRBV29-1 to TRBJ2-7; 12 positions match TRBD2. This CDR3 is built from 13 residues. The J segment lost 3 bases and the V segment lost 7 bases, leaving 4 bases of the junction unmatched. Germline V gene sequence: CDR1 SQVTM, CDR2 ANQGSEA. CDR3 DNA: TGCAGCGCAACTAGCGGGAGGAACTACGAGCAGTACTTC. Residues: CSATSGRNYEQYF.

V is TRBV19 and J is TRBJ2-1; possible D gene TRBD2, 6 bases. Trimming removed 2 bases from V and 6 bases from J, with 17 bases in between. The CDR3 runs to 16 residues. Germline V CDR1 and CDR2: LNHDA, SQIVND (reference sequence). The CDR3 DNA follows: TGTGCCAGTAGTATATTGAGCGGGTTGGGTTCCAATGAGCAGTTCTTC. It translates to CASSILSGLGSNEQFF.

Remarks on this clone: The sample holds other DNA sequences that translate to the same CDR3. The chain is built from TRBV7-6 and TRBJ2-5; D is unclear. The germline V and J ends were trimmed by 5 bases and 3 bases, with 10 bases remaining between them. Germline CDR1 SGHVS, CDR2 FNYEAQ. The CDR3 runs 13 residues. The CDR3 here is CASSLEAEETQYF. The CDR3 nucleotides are TGTGCCAGCAGCCTCGAAGCCGAAGAGACCCAGTACTTC.

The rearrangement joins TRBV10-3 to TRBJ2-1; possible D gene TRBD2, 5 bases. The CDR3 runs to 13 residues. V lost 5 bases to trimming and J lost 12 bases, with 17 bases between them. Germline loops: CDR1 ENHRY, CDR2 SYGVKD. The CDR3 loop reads CAISLGPSEVQFF. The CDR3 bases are TGTGCCATCAGTCTTGGCCCCTCGGAGGTGCAGTTCTTC.

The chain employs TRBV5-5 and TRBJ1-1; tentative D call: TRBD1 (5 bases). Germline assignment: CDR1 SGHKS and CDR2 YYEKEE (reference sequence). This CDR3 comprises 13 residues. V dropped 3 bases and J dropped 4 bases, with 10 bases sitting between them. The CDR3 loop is CASSWTGLTEAFF. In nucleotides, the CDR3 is TGTGCCAGCAGCTGGACGGGGCTCACTGAAGCTTTCTTT. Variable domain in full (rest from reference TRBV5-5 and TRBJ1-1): DAGVTQSPTHLIKTRGQQVTLRCSPISGHKSVSWYQQVLGQGPQFIFQYYEKEERGRGNFPDRFSARQFPNYSSELNVNALLLGDSALYLCASSWTGLTEAFFGQGTRLTVV.

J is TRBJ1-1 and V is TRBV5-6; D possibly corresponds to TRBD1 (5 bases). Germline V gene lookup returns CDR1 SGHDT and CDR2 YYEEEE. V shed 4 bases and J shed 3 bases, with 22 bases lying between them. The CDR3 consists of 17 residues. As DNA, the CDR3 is TGTGCCAGCAGCCCCGACTCAGGGCCTGGTCGGGACACTGAAGCTTTCTTT. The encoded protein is CASSPDSGPGRDTEAFF.

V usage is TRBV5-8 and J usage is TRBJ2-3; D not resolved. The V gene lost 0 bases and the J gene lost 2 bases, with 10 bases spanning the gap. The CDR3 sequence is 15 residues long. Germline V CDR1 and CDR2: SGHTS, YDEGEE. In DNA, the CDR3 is TGTGCCAGCAGCTTGGTTGGGGTCAACACAGATACGCAGTATTTT. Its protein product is CASSLVGVNTDTQYF.

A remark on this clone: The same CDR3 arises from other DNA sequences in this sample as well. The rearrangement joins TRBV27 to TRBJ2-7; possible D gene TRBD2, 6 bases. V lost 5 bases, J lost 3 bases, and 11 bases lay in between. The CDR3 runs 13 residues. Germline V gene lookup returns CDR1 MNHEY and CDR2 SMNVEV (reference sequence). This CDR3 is CASSGLGGYEQYF. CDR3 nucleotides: TGTGCCAGCAGTGGCCTGGGGGGCTACGAGCAGTACTTC.

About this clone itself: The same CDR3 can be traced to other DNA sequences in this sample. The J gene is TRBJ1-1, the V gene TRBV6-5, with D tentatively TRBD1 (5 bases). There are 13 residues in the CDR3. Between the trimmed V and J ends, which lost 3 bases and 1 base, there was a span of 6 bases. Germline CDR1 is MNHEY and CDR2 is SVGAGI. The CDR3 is CASSYGQNTEAFF. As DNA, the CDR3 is TGTGCCAGCAGTTATGGACAGAACACTGAAGCTTTCTTT.

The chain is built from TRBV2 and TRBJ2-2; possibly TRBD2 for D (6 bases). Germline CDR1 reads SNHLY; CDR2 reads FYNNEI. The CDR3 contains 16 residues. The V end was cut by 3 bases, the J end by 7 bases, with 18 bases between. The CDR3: CASSDPGLGFGGELFF. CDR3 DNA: TGTGCCAGCAGTGACCCGGGACTCGGGTTTGGCGGGGAGCTGTTTTTT.

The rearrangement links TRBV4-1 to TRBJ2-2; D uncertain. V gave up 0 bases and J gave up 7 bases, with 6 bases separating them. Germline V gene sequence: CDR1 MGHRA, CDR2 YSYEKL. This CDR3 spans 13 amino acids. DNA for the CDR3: TGCGCCAGCAGCCAAGATACCGGCGGGGAGCTGTTTTTT. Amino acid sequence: CASSQDTGGELFF.

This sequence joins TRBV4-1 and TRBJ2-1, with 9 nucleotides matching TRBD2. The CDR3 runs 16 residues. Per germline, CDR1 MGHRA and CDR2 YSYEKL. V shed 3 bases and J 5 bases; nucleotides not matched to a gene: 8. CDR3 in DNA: TGCGCCAGCAGCCACGGTGGAGCGGGAGGCCACAATGAGCAGTTCTTC. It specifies CASSHGGAGGHNEQFF.

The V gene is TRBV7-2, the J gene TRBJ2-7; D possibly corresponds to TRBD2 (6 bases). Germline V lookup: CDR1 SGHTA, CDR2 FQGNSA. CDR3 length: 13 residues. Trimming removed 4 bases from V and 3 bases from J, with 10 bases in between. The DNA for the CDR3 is TGTGCCAGCAGCTATTTCGGGGGCTACGAGCAGTACTTC. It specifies CASSYFGGYEQYF. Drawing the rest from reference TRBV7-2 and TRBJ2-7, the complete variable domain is GAGVSQSPSNKVTEKGKDVELRCDPISGHTALYWYRQSLGQGLEFLIYFQGNSAPDKSGLPSDRFSAERTGGSVSTLTIQRTQQEDSAVYLCASSYFGGYEQYFGPGTRLTVT.

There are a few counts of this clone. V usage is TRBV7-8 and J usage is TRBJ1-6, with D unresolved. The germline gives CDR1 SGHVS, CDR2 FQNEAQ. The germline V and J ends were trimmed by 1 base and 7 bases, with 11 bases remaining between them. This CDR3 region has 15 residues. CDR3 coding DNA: TGTGCCAGCAGCTTAGAGCAGATCTGGAATTCACCCCTCCACTTT. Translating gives CASSLEQIWNSPLHF.

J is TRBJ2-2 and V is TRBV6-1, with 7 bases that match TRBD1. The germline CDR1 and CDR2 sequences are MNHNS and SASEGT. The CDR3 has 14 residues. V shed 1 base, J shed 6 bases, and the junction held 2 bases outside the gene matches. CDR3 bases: TGTGCCAGCAGTGAAGACAGGGGACCCGGGGAGCTGTTTTTT. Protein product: CASSEDRGPGELFF.

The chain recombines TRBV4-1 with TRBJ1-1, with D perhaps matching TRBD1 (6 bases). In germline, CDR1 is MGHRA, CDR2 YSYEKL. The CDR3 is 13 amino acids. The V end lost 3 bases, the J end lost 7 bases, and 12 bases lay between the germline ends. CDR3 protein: CASSHTGPFEAFF. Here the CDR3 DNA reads TGCGCCAGCAGCCATACAGGGCCATTTGAAGCTTTCTTT.

CDR3 nucleotide sequence: TGCGCCAGCAGCCAAGGTCTAGCGGCAGATACGCAGTATTTT. Translated: CASSQGLAADTQYF. This chain joins TRBV4-3 and TRBJ2-3; 7 bases align to TRBD2. V lost 1 base and J lost 4; bases outside the gene matches: 2. This CDR3 spans 14 amino acids. Germline CDR1 reads LGHNA; CDR2 reads YSLEER.

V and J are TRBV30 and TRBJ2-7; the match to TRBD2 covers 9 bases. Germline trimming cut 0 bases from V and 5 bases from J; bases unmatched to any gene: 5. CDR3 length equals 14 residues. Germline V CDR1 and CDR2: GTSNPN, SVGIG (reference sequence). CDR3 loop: CAWSVAGLADEQYF. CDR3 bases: TGTGCCTGGAGTGTCGCGGGACTAGCCGACGAGCAGTACTTC.

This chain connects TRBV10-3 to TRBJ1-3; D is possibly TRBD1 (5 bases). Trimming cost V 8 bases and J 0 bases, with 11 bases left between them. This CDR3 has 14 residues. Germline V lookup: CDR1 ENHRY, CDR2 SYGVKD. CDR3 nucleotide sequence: TGTGCCATCCTGGACACGTCCTCTGGAAACACCATATATTTT. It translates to CAILDTSSGNTIYF.

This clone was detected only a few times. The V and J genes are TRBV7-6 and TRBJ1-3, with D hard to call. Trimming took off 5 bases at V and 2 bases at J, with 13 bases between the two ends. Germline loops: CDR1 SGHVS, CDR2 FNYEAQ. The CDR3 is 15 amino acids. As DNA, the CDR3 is TGTGCCAGCAGCGCGCAGGATTCAGCTGGAAACACCATATATTTT. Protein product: CASSAQDSAGNTIYF. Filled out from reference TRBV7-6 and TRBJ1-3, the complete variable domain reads GAGVSQSPRYKVTKRGQDVALRCDPISGHVSLYWYRQALGQGPEFLTYFNYEAQQDKSGLPNDRFSAERPEGSISTLTIQRTEQRDSAMYRCASSAQDSAGNTIYFGEGSWLTVV.

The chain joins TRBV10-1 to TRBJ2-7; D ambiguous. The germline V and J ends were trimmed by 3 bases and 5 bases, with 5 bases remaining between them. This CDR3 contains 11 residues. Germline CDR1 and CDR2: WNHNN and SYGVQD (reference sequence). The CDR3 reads CASSDGNEQYF. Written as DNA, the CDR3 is TGCGCCAGCAGTGATGGAAACGAGCAGTACTTC.

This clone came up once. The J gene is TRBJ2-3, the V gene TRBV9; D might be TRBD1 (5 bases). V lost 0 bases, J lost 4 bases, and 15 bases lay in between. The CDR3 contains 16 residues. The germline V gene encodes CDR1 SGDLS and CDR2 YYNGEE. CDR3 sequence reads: CASSVGGATSADTQYF. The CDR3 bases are TGTGCCAGCAGCGTAGGGGGCGCCACCTCCGCAGATACGCAGTATTTT.

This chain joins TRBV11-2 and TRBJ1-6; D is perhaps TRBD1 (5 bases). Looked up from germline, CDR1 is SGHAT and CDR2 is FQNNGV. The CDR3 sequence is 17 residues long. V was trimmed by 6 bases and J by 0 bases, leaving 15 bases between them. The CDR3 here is CASSPGTVSSYNSPLHF. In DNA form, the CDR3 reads TGTGCCAGCAGTCCCGGGACCGTGAGCTCCTATAATTCACCCCTCCACTTT.

The CDR3 DNA follows: TGTGCCAGTATTGGGGCAGGGGACTACGAGCAGTACTTC. Amino acids: CASIGAGDYEQYF. This chain links TRBV19 with TRBJ2-7, with D possibly matching TRBD1 (6 bases). The germline V gene encodes CDR1 LNHDA and CDR2 SQIVND (reference sequence). V was pared by 7 bases and J by 3 bases, with 13 bases between. The CDR3 loop spans 13 amino acids.